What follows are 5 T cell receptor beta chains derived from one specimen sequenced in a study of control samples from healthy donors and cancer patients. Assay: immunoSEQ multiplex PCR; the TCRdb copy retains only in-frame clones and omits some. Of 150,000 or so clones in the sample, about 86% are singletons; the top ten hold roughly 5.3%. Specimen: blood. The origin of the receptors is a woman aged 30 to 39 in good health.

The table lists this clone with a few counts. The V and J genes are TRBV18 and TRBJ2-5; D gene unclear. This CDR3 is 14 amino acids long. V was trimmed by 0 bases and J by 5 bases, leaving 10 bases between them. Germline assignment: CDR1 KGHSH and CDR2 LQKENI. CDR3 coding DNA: TGTGCCAGCTCACCACCGGCGCAGGCGGAGACCCAGTACTTC. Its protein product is CASSPPAQAETQYF.

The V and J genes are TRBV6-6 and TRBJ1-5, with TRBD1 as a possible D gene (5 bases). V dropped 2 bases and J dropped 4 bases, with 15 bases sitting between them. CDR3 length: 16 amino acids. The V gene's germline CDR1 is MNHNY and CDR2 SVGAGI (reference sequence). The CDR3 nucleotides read TGTGCCAGCAGTTACCCTGGGGGGGGTGGTAATCAGCCCCAGCATTTT. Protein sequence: CASSYPGGGGNQPQHF.

The CDR3 is CASSNRTRGYTF. The CDR3 DNA reads as TGTGCCAGCAGTAATCGGACCCGGGGCTACACCTTC. This chain connects TRBV6-4 to TRBJ1-2; D remains unclear. With 5 bases removed from V and 8 bases from J, the gap between germline ends came to 12 bases. The germline gives CDR1 MRHNA, CDR2 SNTAGT. The CDR3 is 12 residues long.

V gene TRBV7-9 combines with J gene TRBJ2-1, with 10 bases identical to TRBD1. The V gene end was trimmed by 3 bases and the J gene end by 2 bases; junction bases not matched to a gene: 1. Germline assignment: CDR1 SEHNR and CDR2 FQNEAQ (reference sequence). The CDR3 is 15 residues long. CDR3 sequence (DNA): TGTGCCAGCAGCTTGGGACAGGGGACCTACAATGAGCAGTTCTTC. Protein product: CASSLGQGTYNEQFF.

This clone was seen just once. DNA of the CDR3: TGTGCCAGCAGCTTGTCCACAGCCAGCTCTGGGGCCAACGTCCTGACTTTC. Translating it yields CASSLSTASSGANVLTF. The V call is TRBV5-5, the J call TRBJ2-6; D unresolved. Germline V gene lookup returns CDR1 SGHKS and CDR2 YYEKEE (reference sequence). The CDR3 runs to 17 residues. Trimming pared 1 base from V and 0 bases from J, leaving 11 bases between.